The T cell receptor (beta chain) described here comes from a study of blood T cell repertoires in COVID-19. Clones were sequenced by immunoSEQ multiplex PCR, and TCRdb holds only the in-frame ones, with some missing. The sample yields around 140,000 clones, roughly 88% seen once. This CDR3 region has 14 residues. Germline CDR1 reads LGHDT; CDR2 reads YNNKEL (reference sequence). Germline trimming cut 2 bases from V and 3 bases from J; bases unmatched to any gene: 3. The source material was peripheral blood. The sequence was obtained from a man aged 60-69 years with active or convalescent COVID-19. J is TRBJ1-1 and V is TRBV3-1 (or the pseudogene TRBV3-2), with TRBD1 matching 7 bases. In DNA form, the CDR3 reads TGTGCCAGCAGCCAAAGGACAGGCTACACTGAAGCTTTCTTT. Translating it yields CASSQRTGYTEAFF.